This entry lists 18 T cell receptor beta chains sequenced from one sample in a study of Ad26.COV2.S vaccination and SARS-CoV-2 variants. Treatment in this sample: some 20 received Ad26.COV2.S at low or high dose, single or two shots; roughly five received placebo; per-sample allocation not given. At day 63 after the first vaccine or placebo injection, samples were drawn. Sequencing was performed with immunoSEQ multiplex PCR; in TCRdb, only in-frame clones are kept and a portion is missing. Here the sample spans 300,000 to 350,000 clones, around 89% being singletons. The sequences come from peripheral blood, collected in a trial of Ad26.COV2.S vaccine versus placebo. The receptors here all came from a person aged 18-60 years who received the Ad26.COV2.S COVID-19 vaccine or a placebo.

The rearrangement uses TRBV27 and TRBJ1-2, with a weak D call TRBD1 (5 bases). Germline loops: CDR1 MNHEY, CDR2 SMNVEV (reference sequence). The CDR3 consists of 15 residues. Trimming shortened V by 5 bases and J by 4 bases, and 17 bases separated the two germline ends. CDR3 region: CASSNSLKGFYGYTF. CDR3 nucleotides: TGTGCCAGCAGTAATTCCCTTAAGGGGTTCTATGGCTACACCTTC.

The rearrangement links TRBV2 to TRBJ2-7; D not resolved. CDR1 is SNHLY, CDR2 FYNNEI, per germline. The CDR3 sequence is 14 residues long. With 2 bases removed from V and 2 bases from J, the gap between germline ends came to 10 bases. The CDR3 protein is CASSEIISAYEQYF. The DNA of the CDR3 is TGTGCCAGCAGTGAAATCATATCTGCCTACGAGCAGTACTTC.

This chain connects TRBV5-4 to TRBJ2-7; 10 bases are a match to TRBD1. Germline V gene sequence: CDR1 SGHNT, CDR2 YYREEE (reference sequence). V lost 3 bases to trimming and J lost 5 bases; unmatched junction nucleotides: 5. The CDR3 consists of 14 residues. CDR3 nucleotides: TGTGCCAGCAGCTCACCGGGACAGGGGAACGAGCAGTACTTC. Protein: CASSSPGQGNEQYF.

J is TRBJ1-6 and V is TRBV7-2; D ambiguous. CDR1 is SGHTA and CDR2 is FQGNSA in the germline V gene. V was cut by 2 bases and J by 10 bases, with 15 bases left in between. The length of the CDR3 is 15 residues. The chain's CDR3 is CASSLSFFLGSPLHF. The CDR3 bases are TGTGCCAGCAGCTTAAGCTTCTTTCTTGGCTCACCCCTCCACTTT.

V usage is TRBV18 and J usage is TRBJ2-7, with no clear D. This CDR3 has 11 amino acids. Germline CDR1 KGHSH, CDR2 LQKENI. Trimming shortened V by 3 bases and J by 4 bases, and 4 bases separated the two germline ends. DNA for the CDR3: TGTGCCAGCTCACCCGATTACGAGCAGTACTTC. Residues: CASSPDYEQYF.

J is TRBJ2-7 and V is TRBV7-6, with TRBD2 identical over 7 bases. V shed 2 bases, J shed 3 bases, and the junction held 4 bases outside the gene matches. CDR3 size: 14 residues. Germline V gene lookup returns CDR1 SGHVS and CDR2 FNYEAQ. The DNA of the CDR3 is TGTGCCAGCAGCTTATGGGAGGGGAACTACGAGCAGTACTTC. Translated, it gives CASSLWEGNYEQYF.

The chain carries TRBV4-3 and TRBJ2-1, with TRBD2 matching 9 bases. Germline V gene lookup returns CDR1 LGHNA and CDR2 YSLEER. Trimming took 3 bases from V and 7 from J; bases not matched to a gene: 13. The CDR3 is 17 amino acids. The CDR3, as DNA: TGCGCCAGCAGCCATCGTTCTGGCGGGGGGGCTCTAAATGAGCAGTTCTTC. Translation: CASSHRSGGGALNEQFF.

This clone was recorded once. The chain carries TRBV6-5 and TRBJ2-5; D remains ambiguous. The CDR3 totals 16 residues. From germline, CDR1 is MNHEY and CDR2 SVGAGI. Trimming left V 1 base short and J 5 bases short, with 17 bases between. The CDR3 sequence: CASSYWARGGDETQYF. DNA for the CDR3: TGTGCCAGCAGTTACTGGGCACGTGGTGGGGATGAGACCCAGTACTTC.

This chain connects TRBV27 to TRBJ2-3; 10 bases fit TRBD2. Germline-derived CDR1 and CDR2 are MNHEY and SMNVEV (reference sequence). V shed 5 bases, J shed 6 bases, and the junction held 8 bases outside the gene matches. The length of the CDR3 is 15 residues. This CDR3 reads CASSMAAGGADTQYF. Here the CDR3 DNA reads TGTGCCAGCAGTATGGCAGCGGGGGGGGCGGATACGCAGTATTTT.

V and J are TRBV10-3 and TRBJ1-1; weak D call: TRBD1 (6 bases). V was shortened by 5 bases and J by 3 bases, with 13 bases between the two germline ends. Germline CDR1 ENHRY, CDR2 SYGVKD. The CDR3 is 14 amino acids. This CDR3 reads CAISTAAGDTEAFF. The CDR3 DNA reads TGTGCCATCAGTACCGCAGCAGGGGACACTGAAGCTTTCTTT.

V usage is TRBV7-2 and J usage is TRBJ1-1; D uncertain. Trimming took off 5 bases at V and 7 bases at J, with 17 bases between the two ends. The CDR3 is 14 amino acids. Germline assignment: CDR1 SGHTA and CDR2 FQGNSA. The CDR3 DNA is TGTGCCAGCAGCACCGACTCGGAAGTCTATGAAGCTTTCTTT. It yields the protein CASSTDSEVYEAFF.

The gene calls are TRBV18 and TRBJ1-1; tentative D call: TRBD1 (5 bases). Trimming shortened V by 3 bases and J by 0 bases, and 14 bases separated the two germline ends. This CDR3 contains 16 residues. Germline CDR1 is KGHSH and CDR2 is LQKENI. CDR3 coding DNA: TGTGCCAGCTCACCCGACAGCCCGACTATGAACACTGAAGCTTTCTTT. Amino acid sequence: CASSPDSPTMNTEAFF.

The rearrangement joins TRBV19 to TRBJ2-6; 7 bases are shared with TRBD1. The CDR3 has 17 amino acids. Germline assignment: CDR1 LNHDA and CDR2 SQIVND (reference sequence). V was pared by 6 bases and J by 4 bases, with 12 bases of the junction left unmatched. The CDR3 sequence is CASRSWTGASGANVLTF. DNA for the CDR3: TGTGCCAGTAGGAGCTGGACAGGAGCCTCGGGGGCCAACGTCCTGACTTTC.

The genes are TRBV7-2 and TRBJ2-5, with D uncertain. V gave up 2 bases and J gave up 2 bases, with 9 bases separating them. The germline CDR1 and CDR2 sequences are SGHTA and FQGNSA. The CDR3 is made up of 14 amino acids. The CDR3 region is CASSLSRQQETQYF. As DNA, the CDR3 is TGTGCCAGCAGCTTATCGCGGCAGCAAGAGACCCAGTACTTC. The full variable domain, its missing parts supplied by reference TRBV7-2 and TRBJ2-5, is GAGVSQSPSNKVTEKGKDVELRCDPISGHTALYWYRQSLGQGLEFLIYFQGNSAPDKSGLPSDRFSAERTGGSVSTLTIQRTQQEDSAVYLCASSLSRQQETQYFGPGTRLLVL.

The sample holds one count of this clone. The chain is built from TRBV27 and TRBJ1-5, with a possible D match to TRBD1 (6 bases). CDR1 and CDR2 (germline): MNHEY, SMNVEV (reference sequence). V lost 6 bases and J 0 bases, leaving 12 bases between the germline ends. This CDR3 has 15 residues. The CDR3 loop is CASSPDRDSNQPQHF. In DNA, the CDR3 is TGTGCCAGCAGCCCGGACAGAGATAGCAATCAGCCCCAGCATTTT.

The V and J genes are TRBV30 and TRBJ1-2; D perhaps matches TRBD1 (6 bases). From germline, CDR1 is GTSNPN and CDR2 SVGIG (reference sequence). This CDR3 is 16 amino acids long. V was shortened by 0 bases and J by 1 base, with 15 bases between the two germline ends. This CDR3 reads CAWSVLATGSNYGYTF. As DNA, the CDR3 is TGTGCCTGGAGTGTACTCGCTACAGGGAGTAACTATGGCTACACCTTC.

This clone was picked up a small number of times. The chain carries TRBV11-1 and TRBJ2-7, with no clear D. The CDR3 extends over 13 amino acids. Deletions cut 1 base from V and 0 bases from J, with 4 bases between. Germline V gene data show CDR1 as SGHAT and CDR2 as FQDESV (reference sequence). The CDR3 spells CASSLVDSYEQYF. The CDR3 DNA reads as TGTGCCAGCAGCTTAGTGGACTCCTACGAGCAGTACTTC.

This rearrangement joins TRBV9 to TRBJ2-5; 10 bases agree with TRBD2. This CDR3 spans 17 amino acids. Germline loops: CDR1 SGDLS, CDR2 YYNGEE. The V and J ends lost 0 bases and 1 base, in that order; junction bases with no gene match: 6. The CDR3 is CASSVGGTSAIQETQYF. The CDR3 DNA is TGTGCCAGCAGCGTAGGGGGGACTAGCGCAATCCAAGAGACCCAGTACTTC. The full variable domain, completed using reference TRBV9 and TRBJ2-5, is DSGVTQTPKHLITATGQRVTLRCSPRSGDLSVYWYQQSLDQGLQFLIQYYNGEERAKGNILERFSAQQFPDLHSELNLSSLELGDSALYFCASSVGGTSAIQETQYFGPGTRLLVL.